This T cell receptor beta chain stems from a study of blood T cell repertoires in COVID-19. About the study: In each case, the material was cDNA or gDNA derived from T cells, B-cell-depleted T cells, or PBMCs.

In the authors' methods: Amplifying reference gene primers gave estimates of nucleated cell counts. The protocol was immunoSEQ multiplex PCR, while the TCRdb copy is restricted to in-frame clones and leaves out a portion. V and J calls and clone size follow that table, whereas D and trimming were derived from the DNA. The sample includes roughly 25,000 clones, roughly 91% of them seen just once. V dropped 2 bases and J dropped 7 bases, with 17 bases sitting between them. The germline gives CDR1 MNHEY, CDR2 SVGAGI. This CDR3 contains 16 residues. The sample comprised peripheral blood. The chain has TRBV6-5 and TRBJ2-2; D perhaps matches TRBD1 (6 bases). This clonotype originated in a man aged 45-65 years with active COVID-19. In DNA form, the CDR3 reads TGTGCCAGCAGTTACGAGTGGGGGCGCCTAAGCGGGGAGCTGTTTTTT. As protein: CASSYEWGRLSGELFF.